These 17 T cell receptor beta chains were all obtained from the same sample, sequenced in a study of blood T cell repertoires in COVID-19. Data came from immunoSEQ multiplex PCR; TCRdb stores just in-frame clones and leaves some out. Of 210,000 or so clones in the sample, 88% were seen once. What was sequenced was peripheral blood. The receptors were sampled from a woman aged 60-75 years with acute or convalescent COVID-19.

The chain carries TRBV3-1 (or the pseudogene TRBV3-2) and TRBJ2-5; D remains unclear. The V and J ends lost 0 bases and 2 bases respectively, with 7 bases between them. Per germline, CDR1 LGHDT and CDR2 YNNKEL (reference sequence). CDR3 length equals 14 residues. For the CDR3, the DNA is TGTGCCAGCAGCCAAGATTACTCACAAGAGACCCAGTACTTC. This sequence encodes CASSQDYSQETQYF.

The CDR3 DNA follows: TGTGCCAGTAGCCCACTAGCGGGGGGTTTGACAGATACGCAGTATTTT. Translation gives CASSPLAGGLTDTQYF. The chain links TRBV19 to TRBJ2-3; 12 nucleotides line up with TRBD2. The V and J ends lost 6 bases and 3 bases, in that order; junction bases with no gene match: 7. Germline V lookup: CDR1 LNHDA, CDR2 SQIVND (reference sequence). The CDR3 runs to 16 residues.

V usage is TRBV7-9 and J usage is TRBJ2-6; tentatively, D is TRBD2 (6 bases). This CDR3 is 16 amino acids long. With 11 bases removed from V and 3 bases from J, the gap between germline ends came to 20 bases. Germline V lookup: CDR1 SEHNR, CDR2 FQNEAQ (reference sequence). CDR3 DNA sequence: TGTGCCGGCAAAAGGGAGGCACCTCTTGGGGCCAACGTCCTGACTTTC. Protein product: CAGKREAPLGANVLTF.

The chain links TRBV27 to TRBJ1-5; D is possibly TRBD1 (6 bases). Germline V gene data show CDR1 as MNHEY and CDR2 as SMNVEV (reference sequence). Trimming cost V 2 bases and J 3 bases, with 14 bases left between them. The CDR3 covers 16 residues. The chain's CDR3 is CASSLGANRVNQPQHF. CDR3 DNA sequence: TGTGCCAGCAGTTTAGGCGCTAACAGGGTCAATCAGCCCCAGCATTTT.

This sequence joins TRBV19 and TRBJ1-4; D not certain. Germline V gives CDR1 LNHDA, CDR2 SQIVND (reference sequence). V shed 7 bases and J shed 6 bases, with 21 bases lying between them. The CDR3 spans 16 residues. As DNA, the CDR3 is TGTGCCAGTATTCCTGGATTGAGGTGGAGGGATGAAAAACTGTTTTTT. Amino acid sequence: CASIPGLRWRDEKLFF. The full variable domain, its missing parts supplied by reference TRBV19 and TRBJ1-4, is DGGITQSPKYLFRKEGQNVTLSCEQNLNHDAMYWYRQDPGQGLRLIYYSQIVNDFQKGDIAEGYSVSREKKESFPLTVTSAQKNPTAFYLCASIPGLRWRDEKLFFGSGTQLSVL.

The chain links TRBV5-4 to TRBJ1-2; D may be TRBD1 (6 bases). The CDR3 has 14 amino acids. The V gene lost 4 bases and the J gene lost 2 bases, with 12 bases spanning the gap. Per germline, CDR1 SGHNT and CDR2 YYREEE (reference sequence). The CDR3: CASSTGSLNYGYTF. In DNA, the CDR3 is TGTGCCAGCAGCACAGGGTCCCTCAACTATGGCTACACCTTC. The full variable domain, its missing parts supplied by reference TRBV5-4 and TRBJ1-2, is ETGVTQSPTHLIKTRGQQVTLRCSSQSGHNTVSWYQQALGQGPQFIFQYYREEENGRGNFPPRFSGLQFPNYSSELNVNALELDDSALYLCASSTGSLNYGYTFGSGTRLTVV.

The J gene is TRBJ2-7, the V gene TRBV11-2, with a possible D match to TRBD2 (5 bases). The germline V gene has CDR1 SGHAT and CDR2 FQNNGV. The ends were cut back, 2 bases at V and 1 base at J, with 9 bases in the middle. CDR3 length: 14 amino acids. CDR3 DNA: TGTGCCAGCAGCTTATCGTCGGGGTCCTACGAGCAGTACTTC. It specifies CASSLSSGSYEQYF.

V is TRBV5-1 and J is TRBJ2-3, with 10 bases aligning to TRBD1. V gave up 3 bases and J gave up 1 base; unmatched junction bases: 2. This CDR3 is 15 amino acids long. Germline values: CDR1 SGHRS, CDR2 YFSETQ. The DNA for the CDR3 is TGCGCCAGCAGCTCCGGGACAGGGGGCACAGATACGCAGTATTTT. Translating gives CASSSGTGGTDTQYF. Full variable domain (outside the CDR3, taken from reference TRBV5-1 and TRBJ2-3): KAGVTQTPRYLIKTRGQQVTLSCSPISGHRSVSWYQQTPGQGLQFLFEYFSETQRNKGNFPGRFSGRQFSNSRSEMNVSTLELGDSALYLCASSSGTGGTDTQYFGPGTRLTVL.

The CDR3: CASTPGTGSYEQYF. In DNA form, the CDR3 reads TGTGCCAGCACCCCTGGGACAGGGTCCTACGAGCAGTACTTC. The V call is TRBV5-4, the J call TRBJ2-7; TRBD1 agrees at 9 bases. The germline gives CDR1 SGHNT, CDR2 YYREEE (reference sequence). The CDR3 has 14 residues. J was trimmed by 1 base and V by 6 bases; bases with no gene match: 5.

The V call is TRBV27, the J call TRBJ2-1, with D unresolved. The CDR3 has 13 amino acids. Germline assignment: CDR1 MNHEY and CDR2 SMNVEV (reference sequence). The V gene lost 3 bases and the J gene lost 10 bases, with 13 bases spanning the gap. In DNA form, the CDR3 reads TGTGCCAGCAGTTTGCGTCCAGGCCGAGAGCAGTTCTTC. Residues: CASSLRPGREQFF.

The chain is built from TRBV6-2 or TRBV6-3 and TRBJ1-2; a weak D match, TRBD1 (6 bases). CDR1 MNHEY and CDR2 SVGEGT come from the germline V gene. V dropped 2 bases and J dropped 0 bases, with 7 bases sitting between them. The CDR3 is 14 amino acids. For the CDR3, the DNA is TGTGCCAGCAGTTACGGGACATCTAACTATGGCTACACCTTC. Its translation: CASSYGTSNYGYTF.

The V call is TRBV20-1, the J call TRBJ1-1, with D possibly matching TRBD1 (6 bases). The CDR3 is made up of 11 amino acids. The V and J ends lost 5 bases and 11 bases respectively, with 15 bases between them. The germline V gene has CDR1 DFQATT and CDR2 SNEGSKA (reference sequence). The CDR3 DNA sequence: TGCAGTGCTCTCCAGGGGTCGGTGGCTTTCTTT. It specifies CSALQGSVAFF.

The CDR3 loop reads CASSPTSGGIQETQYF. The CDR3 DNA follows: TGCGCCAGCAGCCCGACTAGCGGGGGGATCCAAGAGACCCAGTACTTC. This chain uses TRBV5-1 with TRBJ2-5; TRBD2 agrees at 13 bases. This CDR3 has 16 residues. The V segment lost 4 bases and the J segment 1 base; nucleotides outside the gene matches: 4. CDR1 SGHRS and CDR2 YFSETQ come from the germline V gene.

The rearrangement uses TRBV6-2 or TRBV6-3 and TRBJ2-7; 10 bases line up with TRBD2. The CDR3 covers 17 residues. The V gene end was trimmed by 5 bases and the J gene end by 0 bases; junction bases not matched to a gene: 10. The germline V gene encodes CDR1 MNHEY and CDR2 SVGEGT. The CDR3: CASSGQRLAGVSYEQYF. The CDR3 DNA follows: TGTGCCAGCAGTGGACAGAGACTAGCGGGCGTCTCCTACGAGCAGTACTTC.

A single count supports this clone. The rearrangement joins TRBV7-6 to TRBJ1-5, with TRBD1 identical over 12 bases. This CDR3 comprises 14 residues. With V trimmed by 4 bases and J by 9 bases, 4 bases remained unmatched. Germline V gene sequence: CDR1 SGHVS, CDR2 FNYEAQ. CDR3 sequence reads: CASSSRDRGRPQHF. The CDR3 DNA reads as TGTGCCAGCAGCTCCAGGGACAGGGGGCGGCCCCAGCATTTT.

The rearrangement uses TRBV18 and TRBJ2-1; 15 bases align to TRBD2. CDR1 KGHSH and CDR2 LQKENI come from the germline V gene. The length of the CDR3 is 17 residues. Unmatched junction bases numbered 9, after V lost 3 bases and J lost 9 bases. CDR3: CASSPPGLAGGHGEQFF. The CDR3 DNA reads as TGTGCCAGCTCACCTCCTGGACTAGCGGGGGGGCATGGTGAGCAGTTCTTC.

The J gene is TRBJ1-4, the V gene TRBV5-1; D is uncertain. This CDR3 is 14 amino acids long. V lost 4 bases to trimming and J lost 0 bases, with 7 bases between them. Germline V gives CDR1 SGHRS, CDR2 YFSETQ. This CDR3 is CASSNFATNEKLFF. CDR3 in DNA: TGCGCCAGCAGCAACTTCGCAACTAATGAAAAACTGTTTTTT.